This TCR beta chain comes out of a study of breast tumors, draining lymph nodes, adjacent tissues (TCRdb year 2016). Background for the entire study: TCR beta repertoires were compared across tumor, adjacent nontumor tissue and axillary lymph nodes obtained from breast cancer patients. The study was designed to assess the relationships and possible T-cell exchange between tumor, surrounding tissue and draining lymph node repertoires in human breast cancer. General study outcomes and caveats: A scenario in which most tumor T cells derive from the lymph node and then expand within tumor tissue was judged to be consistent with the data. Tumor and nontumor tissue repertoires were significantly more similar in luminal-like than in basal-like breast cancer. Rather than being directly demonstrated, the conclusion that tumor T cells originate in lymph nodes was presented as consistent with a hypothesis. Tumor T-cell repertoires showed less diversity than lymph node repertoires and more diversity than nontumor tissue repertoires, and tumor T-cell repertoires showed preferential V and J gene usage.

CDR1 and CDR2 were assigned from the germline V gene as MNHEY and SVGAGI. Trimming accounts for 5 bases at V and 2 bases at J, while the number of junction bases matched to no gene is 9. Spanning cysteine to phenylalanine, the CDR3 consists of 15 amino acids. The sequence is cut down to CDR3 DNA, 45 bases in frame from base 1. Lymph node samples were obtained from the axillary draining lymph nodes of breast cancer patients. This clonotype has ten or more counts. The target of this receptor is not known. Per-base quality was not reported, and no clone a single base away is much larger than it. Sequencing was carried out with an Illumina HiSeq 2000. Multiplex PCR amplification was used to generate the TCR beta chain libraries. The amplified TCR beta chain products were analyzed by high-throughput sequencing. In TCRdb, the public reads were trimmed at Q25 with fastp and aligned with MiXCR, with productive beta chains retained. Identical CDR3 proteins give one entry, which carries the most common genes and DNA. In all, the sample holds some 230,000 distinct CDR3 sequences, and around 35% of those were seen once. In total, the top ten clones hold over 3.5% of the sample.

The sequenced material came from axillary lymph node tissue. The clonotype originates from a female donor with breast cancer. Some clones in this sample may be carry-over from other donors' samples. The receptor chain draws on TRBV6-5 and TRBJ2-7; TRBD1 agrees with 7 junctional bases. The sequenced DNA is TGTGCCAGCAGTCCCCGGGACAGACCTACCTACGAGCAGTACTTC. It translates as CASSPRDRPTYEQYF.